This section outlines one T cell receptor beta chain sequence together with its context. The PCR ran on 60 Vbeta and 13 Jbeta primers. Using immunoSEQ multiplex PCR, the repertoire was profiled, and TCRdb retains in-frame clones only, with some absent. The sample lists 150,000 to 200,000 clones, 70% to 85% occurring once. The sample originates from a study of cytomegalovirus exposure and HLA in healthy donors. CDR3 length: 14 amino acids. Germline loops: CDR1 SGHVS, CDR2 FQNEAQ. V was pared by 1 base and J by 5 bases, with 11 bases between. Source material: PBMCs. The rearrangement links TRBV7-8 to TRBJ1-1; D might be TRBD1 (5 bases). This receptor was obtained from a woman in her thirties in good health and CMV-seropositive. The CDR3 reads CASSLGRVGTEAFF. DNA for the CDR3: TGTGCCAGCAGCTTAGGCAGGGTCGGAACTGAAGCTTTCTTT. Looking up the rest from reference TRBV7-8 and TRBJ1-1 gives the full variable domain: GAGVSQSPRYKVAKRGQDVALRCDPISGHVSLFWYQQALGQGPEFLTYFQNEAQLDKSGLPSDRFFAERPEGSVSTLKIQRTQQEDSAVYLCASSLGRVGTEAFFGQGTRLTVV.